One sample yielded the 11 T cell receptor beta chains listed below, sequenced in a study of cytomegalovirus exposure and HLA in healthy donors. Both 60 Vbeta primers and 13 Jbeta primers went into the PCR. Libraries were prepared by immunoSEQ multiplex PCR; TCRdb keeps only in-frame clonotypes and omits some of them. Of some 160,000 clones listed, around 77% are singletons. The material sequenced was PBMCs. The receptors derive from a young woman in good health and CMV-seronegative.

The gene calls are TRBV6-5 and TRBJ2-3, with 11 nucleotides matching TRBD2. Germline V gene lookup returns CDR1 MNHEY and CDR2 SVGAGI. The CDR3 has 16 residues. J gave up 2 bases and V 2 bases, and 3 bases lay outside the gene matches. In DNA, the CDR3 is TGTGCCAGCAGTTACACGGGACTAGCGGTCACAGATACGCAGTATTTT. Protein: CASSYTGLAVTDTQYF.

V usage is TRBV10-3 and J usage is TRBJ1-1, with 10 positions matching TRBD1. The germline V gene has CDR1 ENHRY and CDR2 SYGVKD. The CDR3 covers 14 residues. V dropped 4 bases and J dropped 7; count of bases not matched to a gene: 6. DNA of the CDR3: TGTGCCATCAGTGGGGCCGGGACAGGGGTTGAAGCTTTCTTT. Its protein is CAISGAGTGVEAFF.

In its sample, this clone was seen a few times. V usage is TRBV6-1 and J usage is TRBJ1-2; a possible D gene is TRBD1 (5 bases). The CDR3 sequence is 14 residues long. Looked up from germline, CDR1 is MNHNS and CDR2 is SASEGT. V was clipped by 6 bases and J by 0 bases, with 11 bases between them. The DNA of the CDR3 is TGTGCCAGCAGGGGGCGAGAATCTAACTATGGCTACACCTTC. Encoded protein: CASRGRESNYGYTF.

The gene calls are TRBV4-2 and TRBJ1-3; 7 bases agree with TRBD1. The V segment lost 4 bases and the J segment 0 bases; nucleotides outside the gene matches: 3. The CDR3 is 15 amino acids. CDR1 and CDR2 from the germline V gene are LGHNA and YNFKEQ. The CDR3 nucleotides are TGTGCCAGCAGCCCTCGGGACAGCTCTGGAAACACCATATATTTT. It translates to CASSPRDSSGNTIYF.

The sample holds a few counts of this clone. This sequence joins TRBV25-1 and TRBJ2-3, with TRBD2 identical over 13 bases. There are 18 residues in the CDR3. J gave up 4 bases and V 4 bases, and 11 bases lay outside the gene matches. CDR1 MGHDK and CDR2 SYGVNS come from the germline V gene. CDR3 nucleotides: TGTGCCAGCAGTGTACAGAGGACTAGCGGGAGTTTTTCAGATACGCAGTATTTT. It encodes CASSVQRTSGSFSDTQYF.

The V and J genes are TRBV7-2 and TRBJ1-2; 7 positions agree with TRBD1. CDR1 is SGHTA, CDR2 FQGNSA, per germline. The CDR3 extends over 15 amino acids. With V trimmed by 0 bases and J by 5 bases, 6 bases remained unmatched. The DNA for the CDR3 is TGTGCCAGCAGCTTAGCGTTGGGCAGGGGGTATGGCTACACCTTC. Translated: CASSLALGRGYGYTF.

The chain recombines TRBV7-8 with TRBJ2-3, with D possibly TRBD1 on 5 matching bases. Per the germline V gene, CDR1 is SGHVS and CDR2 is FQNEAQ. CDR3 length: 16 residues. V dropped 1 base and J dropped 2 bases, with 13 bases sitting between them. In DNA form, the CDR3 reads TGTGCCAGCAGCTTAGGTACGCAGGGATACACAGATACGCAGTATTTT. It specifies CASSLGTQGYTDTQYF.

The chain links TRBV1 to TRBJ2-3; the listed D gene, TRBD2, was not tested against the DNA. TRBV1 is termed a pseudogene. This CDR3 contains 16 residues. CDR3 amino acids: CTSSQLAYSLTDTQYF. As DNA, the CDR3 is TGCACCAGCAGCCAACTAGCTTATTCCCTCACAGATACGCAGTATTTT.

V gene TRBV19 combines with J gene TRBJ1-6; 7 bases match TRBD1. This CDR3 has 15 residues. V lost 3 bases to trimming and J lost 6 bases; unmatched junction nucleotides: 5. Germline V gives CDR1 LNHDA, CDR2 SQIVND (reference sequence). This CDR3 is CASSMGTALNSPLHF. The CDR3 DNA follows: TGTGCCAGTAGTATGGGGACAGCCCTTAATTCACCCCTCCACTTT.

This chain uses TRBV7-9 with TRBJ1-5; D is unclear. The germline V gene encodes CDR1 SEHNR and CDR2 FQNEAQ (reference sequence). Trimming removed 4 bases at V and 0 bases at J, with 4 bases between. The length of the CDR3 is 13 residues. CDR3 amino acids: CASSSHSNQPQHF. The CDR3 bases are TGTGCCAGCAGCTCCCATAGCAATCAGCCCCAGCATTTT.

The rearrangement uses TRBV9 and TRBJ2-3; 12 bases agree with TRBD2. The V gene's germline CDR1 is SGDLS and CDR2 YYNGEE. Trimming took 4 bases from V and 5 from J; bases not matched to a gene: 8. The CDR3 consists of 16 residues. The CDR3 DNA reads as TGTGCCAGCAGCCTCCTGACTAGCGGGAGAGAAGATACGCAGTATTTT. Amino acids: CASSLLTSGREDTQYF.